This passage covers 14 T cell receptor beta chains from one sample sequenced in a study of cytomegalovirus exposure and HLA in healthy donors. PCR primers comprised 60 Vbeta and 13 Jbeta primers. The table came from immunoSEQ multiplex PCR; TCRdb's copy has only in-frame clones and leaves some out. This table has 160,000 or so clones, roughly 80% appearing once. Sequences were obtained from PBMCs. Receptors originate from a man aged 25-45 years in good health and CMV-seropositive.

The V and J genes are TRBV7-9 and TRBJ2-5, with D tentatively TRBD2 (6 bases). The germline CDR1 and CDR2 sequences are SEHNR and FQNEAQ (reference sequence). The CDR3 loop spans 15 amino acids. V was pared by 1 base and J by 4 bases, with 13 bases between. The CDR3, as DNA: TGTGCCAGCAGCTTAGAGGTACAGCGGGCAGAGACCCAGTACTTC. Translating it yields CASSLEVQRAETQYF.

The chain joins TRBV4-3 to TRBJ1-6; unclear D gene. Trimming took 0 bases from V and 7 from J, leaving 4 bases between them. The length of the CDR3 is 13 residues. In germline, CDR1 is LGHNA, CDR2 YSLEER. CDR3 DNA sequence: TGCGCCAGCAGCCAAGAGGGCAATTCACCCCTCCACTTT. Protein sequence: CASSQEGNSPLHF.

V gene TRBV6-5 combines with J gene TRBJ2-5; possible D gene TRBD1, 5 bases. The V end was cut by 6 bases, the J end by 5 bases, with 16 bases between. Germline lookup yields CDR1 MNHEY and CDR2 SVGAGI. The CDR3 runs 14 residues. The CDR3: CASSPLGRTETQYF. The DNA for the CDR3 is TGTGCCAGCAGCCCCCTGGGGCGGACGGAGACCCAGTACTTC.

This clone appeared a few times. V is TRBV7-2 and J is TRBJ1-5; D uncertain. CDR1 is SGHTA, CDR2 FQGNSA, per germline. The CDR3 is made up of 14 amino acids. The V end was cut by 3 bases, the J end by 3 bases, with 9 bases between. The CDR3 loop is CASSFDTSNQPQHF. Here the CDR3 DNA reads TGTGCCAGCAGCTTCGACACTTCCAATCAGCCCCAGCATTTT.

This clone has only a few counts. The chain carries TRBV21-1 and TRBJ1-1; TRBD1, as called in the table, went unchecked against the DNA. TRBV21-1 is a pseudogene segment. The CDR3 spans 14 residues. CDR3 loop: CASSNRDRNTEAFF. In DNA, the CDR3 is TGTGCCAGCAGCAACCGGGACAGGAACACTGAAGCTTTCTTT.

A few counts support this clone. This sequence joins TRBV2 and TRBJ1-6; 11 positions agree with TRBD1. There are 17 residues in the CDR3. Trimming at V came to 2 bases and at J to 8 bases, leaving 8 bases not matched to a gene. The germline gives CDR1 SNHLY, CDR2 FYNNEI. The CDR3 coding sequence is TGTGCCAGCAGTGAAACCGGGACAGGGGGTATAGATTCACCCCTCCACTTT. Its protein product is CASSETGTGGIDSPLHF.

The chain is built from TRBV25-1 and TRBJ2-2, with a tentative D call TRBD2 (6 bases). Trimming shortened V by 0 bases and J by 0 bases, and 11 bases separated the two germline ends. Germline V CDR1 and CDR2: MGHDK, SYGVNS. This CDR3 comprises 17 residues. In nucleotides, the CDR3 is TGTGCCAGCAGTGAATACGGCGGGGCCTCGAACACCGGGGAGCTGTTTTTT. Residues: CASSEYGGASNTGELFF. The complete variable domain, with remaining parts taken from reference TRBV25-1 and TRBJ2-2, reads EADIYQTPRYLVIGTGKKITLECSQTMGHDKMYWYQQDPGMELHLIHYSYGVNSTEKGDLSSESTVSRIRTEHFPLTLESARPSHTSQYLCASSEYGGASNTGELFFGEGSRLTVL.

The V call is TRBV27, the J call TRBJ2-7, with 7 nucleotides matching TRBD1. CDR1 MNHEY and CDR2 SMNVEV come from the germline V gene (reference sequence). Trimming cost V 2 bases and J 6 bases; bases outside gene matches: 1. CDR3 length equals 12 residues. In DNA, the CDR3 is TGTGCCAGCAGTTTAAGACAGGGCGAGCAGTACTTC. Protein sequence: CASSLRQGEQYF.

The chain joins TRBV29-1 to TRBJ2-3; 9 bases are shared with TRBD1. Unmatched junction bases numbered 14, after V lost 3 bases and J lost 7 bases. The germline V gene has CDR1 SQVTM and CDR2 ANQGSEA. The CDR3 is 16 residues long. The CDR3 DNA sequence: TGCAGCGTTGAGGGACTCACGGGACAGGGTACGAATACGCAGTATTTT. It translates to CSVEGLTGQGTNTQYF.

The V gene is TRBV2, the J gene TRBJ1-5; TRBD1 aligns across 9 bases. This CDR3 has 15 residues. Trimming removed 6 bases from V and 6 bases from J; junction bases left unmatched: 9. CDR1 SNHLY and CDR2 FYNNEI come from the germline V gene. CDR3 DNA sequence: TGTGCCAGCAGAGGGGACAGGGAAAGGGCTCAGCCCCAGCATTTT. Translating gives CASRGDRERAQPQHF.

The V and J genes are TRBV6-5 and TRBJ2-6; D is undetermined. The germline gives CDR1 MNHEY, CDR2 SVGAGI. CDR3 size: 15 residues. Deletions cut 6 bases from V and 0 bases from J, with 9 bases between. The CDR3 bases are TGTGCCAGCAGACCGAGAGGCTCTGGGGCCAACGTCCTGACTTTC. It codes for CASRPRGSGANVLTF.

The V call is TRBV7-7, the J call TRBJ2-3, with TRBD1 matching over 11 bases. The germline CDR1 and CDR2 sequences are SSHAT and FNYEAQ (reference sequence). The CDR3 length is 14 residues. The V and J ends lost 3 bases and 8 bases, in that order; junction bases with no gene match: 4. CDR3 sequence: CASSLDGTGGTQYF. CDR3 in DNA: TGTGCCAGCAGCTTGGATGGGACAGGGGGTACGCAGTATTTT.

The gene calls are TRBV10-3 and TRBJ1-5; a possible D gene is TRBD1 (5 bases). V lost 3 bases and J lost 7, with 16 bases in between. There are 15 residues in the CDR3. The V gene's germline CDR1 is ENHRY and CDR2 SYGVKD. CDR3 nucleotides: TGTGCCATCAGTGACCCCCGGGAGGGGCAACAGCCCCAGCATTTT. Protein: CAISDPREGQQPQHF.

The chain carries TRBV30 and TRBJ1-1; 8 bases fit TRBD1. Germline V gene data show CDR1 as GTSNPN and CDR2 as SVGIG (reference sequence). The CDR3 is 16 residues long. The V segment lost 2 bases and the J segment 0 bases; nucleotides outside the gene matches: 8. CDR3 loop: CAWSKGDRHMNTEAFF. The DNA of the CDR3 is TGTGCCTGGAGTAAGGGGGACAGGCACATGAACACTGAAGCTTTCTTT.